A selection of T cell receptor beta chains follows, all from one sample in a study of PD-1 blockade in classical Hodgkin lymphoma. Clones were read by immunoSEQ multiplex PCR, and TCRdb kept only the in-frame ones, dropping some. The sample holds tens of thousands of clones; about 93% are singletons and the top ten take 2.6%. The sample comprised peripheral blood mononuclear cells (PBMCs). These receptors came from a human donor with classical Hodgkin lymphoma. CDR3s include the opening cysteine and the closing phenylalanine or tryptophan. The D gene is left open where the match is weak. Size is omitted from some rows. Given values are once, few, many or a class for expanded clones.

-	TRBV6-6	-	TRBJ1-5	TGTGCCAGCAGTTCCGAAGCCCGTCAGCCCCAGCATTTT	CASSSEARQPQHF
TRBD1	TRBV19	-	TRBJ1-3	TGTGCCAGTAGTGCGGACAGGGTGGGCGGAAACACCATATATTTT	CASSADRVGGNTIYF
-	TRBV21-1	-	TRBJ1-2	TGTGCCAGCAGCACCCTAAGGGTCCGGACAGGGGCCGATGGCTACACCTTC	CASSTLRVRTGADGYTF
TRBD2	TRBV4-3	-	TRBJ2-7	TGCGCCAGCAGCCAAGATCGGGGGACTAGCGGGTCCTACGAGCAGTACTTC	CASSQDRGTSGSYEQYF
TRBD1	TRBV7-2	-	TRBJ2-4	TGTGCCAGCAGCTCCGGGGGACAGGGGAAACCCGGGGGCAAAAACATTCAGTACTTC	CASSSGGQGKPGGKNIQYF
-	TRBV28	-	TRBJ2-7	TGTGCCAGCAGTTTTCTCTCCTACGAGCAGTACTTC	CASSFLSYEQYF
TRBD2	TRBV6-4	once	TRBJ2-1	TGTGCCAGCAGTGACTCAACTAGCGGGAGCAATGAGCAGTTCTTC	CASSDSTSGSNEQFF
-	TRBV28	-	TRBJ1-6	TGTGCCAGCAGTTGGGGACCACATAATTCACCCCTCCACTTT	CASSWGPHNSPLHF
-	TRBV2	-	TRBJ2-3	TGTGCCAGCCGGCGTGGCGGGGGCACAGATACGCAGTATTTT	CASRRGGGTDTQYF
-	TRBV11-1	once	TRBJ1-4	TGTGCCAGCAGCTTCGGGGTTACTAATGAAAAACTGTTTTTT	CASSFGVTNEKLFF
TRBD1	TRBV5-6	-	TRBJ2-1	TGTGCCAGCAACAGGGGCGTCGACAATGAGCAGTTCTTC	CASNRGVDNEQFF
-	TRBV5-4	-	TRBJ2-7	TGTGCCAGCAGCTGGGGCTCCTACGAGCAGTACTTC	CASSWGSYEQYF
TRBD2	TRBV7-8	-	TRBJ2-3	TGTGCCAGCAGCTTCTTACCCGGGACTAGCGGGGTCCCTAGCACAGATACGCAGTATTTT	CASSFLPGTSGVPSTDTQYF
-	TRBV19	-	TRBJ1-6	TGTGCCAGTAGTACACTCCCCCGGGAATACCAAAATTCACCCCTCCACTTT	CASSTLPREYQNSPLHF
TRBD2	TRBV29-1	-	TRBJ2-2	TGCAGCGTTAGCGGGACCACCGGGGAGCTGTTTTTT	CSVSGTTGELFF
-	TRBV2	-	TRBJ1-4	TGTGCCAGCAGCGGGACGGCTTTAAATGAAAAACTGTTTTTT	CASSGTALNEKLFF
TRBD1	TRBV28	-	TRBJ1-4	TGTGCCAGCAGATGGGGACAGGGAAATGAAAAACTGTTTTTT	CASRWGQGNEKLFF
-	TRBV27	-	TRBJ1-5	TGTGCCAGCAGTTCCGGTCTGGGTTGGTATAGCAATCAGCCCCAGCATTTT	CASSSGLGWYSNQPQHF
-	TRBV7-3	-	TRBJ2-1	TGTGCCAGCAGCTTAAAACGGGGCATTGAGCAGTTCTTC	CASSLKRGIEQFF
-	TRBV6-6	-	TRBJ1-1	TGTGCCAGCAGTTATCCAGGGAGCACTGAAGCTTTCTTT	CASSYPGSTEAFF
-	TRBV7-9	-	TRBJ1-1	TGTGCCAGCAGCTTAAACGGGAACACTGAAGCTTTCTTT	CASSLNGNTEAFF
-	TRBV6-5	once	TRBJ1-3	TGTGCCAGCACCTCGGGGGGGCTGGGGGGAAACACCATATATTTT	CASTSGGLGGNTIYF
-	TRBV9	-	TRBJ1-1	TGTGCCAGCAGCGCACACTTGAACACTGAAGCTTTCTTT	CASSAHLNTEAFF
TRBD1	TRBV7-8	once	TRBJ1-1	TGTGCCAGCAGCTTAGTACAGGGGGGTGTGAGCACTGAAGCTTTCTTT	CASSLVQGGVSTEAFF
-	TRBV19	-	TRBJ2-3	TGTGCCAGTAGTATCGGGTCGGGGGAATATACGCAGTATTTT	CASSIGSGEYTQYF
TRBD1	TRBV7-2	-	TRBJ1-4	TGTGCCAGCAGCCGGACAGGAACTGAAAAACTGTTTTTT	CASSRTGTEKLFF
-	TRBV27	-	TRBJ1-2	TGTGCCAGCAGTTCCGTACGGAACTATGGCTACACCTTC	CASSSVRNYGYTF
-	TRBV6-5	-	TRBJ1-2	TGTGCCAGCAGTTACTCGAAAAAGGGAGCTAACTATGGCTACACCTTC	CASSYSKKGANYGYTF
TRBD1	TRBV28	-	TRBJ2-7	TGTGCCAGCTCCCCCCGGGACAGGGGCGCCTACGAGCAGTACTTC	CASSPRDRGAYEQYF
TRBD2	TRBV5-4	-	TRBJ2-5	TGTGCCAGCAGCGTCATAGCGGCTAGCGGGGAGGGGACCCAGTACTTC	CASSVIAASGEGTQYF
-	TRBV21-1	-	TRBJ1-1	TGTGCCAGCAGCAAAATAGGTGAGATGGGACCAATGAACACTGAAGCTTTCTTT	CASSKIGEMGPMNTEAFF
-	TRBV5-1	-	TRBJ2-5	TGCGCCAGCAGCCCAGGACGTACAGAGCTCCAAGAGACCCAGTACTTC	CASSPGRTELQETQYF
-	TRBV5-6	once	TRBJ1-1	TGTGCCAGCAGCAGAGACAGACTGAACACTGAAGCTTTCTTT	CASSRDRLNTEAFF
-	TRBV11-2	-	TRBJ1-1	TGTGCCAGCAGCTTAGAGCGGAACACTGAAGCTTTCTTT	CASSLERNTEAFF
TRBD1	TRBV10-3	-	TRBJ1-6	TGTGCCATCTCAAGACAGGGAGATTATAATTCACCCCTCCACTTT	CAISRQGDYNSPLHF
TRBD1	TRBV28	once	TRBJ2-5	TGTGCCAGCAGTTCAGACAGGGGGCGAGGGGAGACCCAGTACTTC	CASSSDRGRGETQYF
-	TRBV6-5	-	TRBJ1-2	TGTGCCAGCAGTTACTCGGCCGGGACCTGGTATGGCTACACCTTC	CASSYSAGTWYGYTF
-	TRBV19	-	TRBJ2-5	TGTGCCAGTAGTATGGGGGTCAAGCAAGGGACCCAGTACTTC	CASSMGVKQGTQYF
-	TRBV7-6	-	TRBJ2-1	TGTGCCAGCAGCTTAGGCCTCTTGGCCTACAATGAGCAGTTCTTC	CASSLGLLAYNEQFF
TRBD1	TRBV7-2	once	TRBJ1-2	TGTGCCAGCAGTTCGAACAGGGGTAACTATGGCTACACCTTC	CASSSNRGNYGYTF
-	TRBV6-5	-	TRBJ1-1	TGTGCCAGCAGTTACTCAAAACAGGGAAATACTGAAGCTTTCTTT	CASSYSKQGNTEAFF
TRBD2	TRBV29-1	-	TRBJ2-5	TGCAGCGCCAGTGGGCGTAGCGGGAGGCGAGAGACCCAGTACTTC	CSASGRSGRRETQYF
TRBD2	TRBV5-6	once	TRBJ2-3	TGTGCCAGCAGCTTGACTAGCGGGGGGGTGGATACGCAGTATTTT	CASSLTSGGVDTQYF
TRBD1	TRBV6-5	-	TRBJ1-2	TGTGCCAGCAGTCTCAGGGGGCGGGTTGGCTACACCTTC	CASSLRGRVGYTF
TRBD1	TRBV7-9	few	TRBJ1-2	TGTGCCAGCACCCCCGACAGGGGCTATGGCTACACCTTC	CASTPDRGYGYTF
TRBD2	TRBV7-6	once	TRBJ2-3	TGTGCCAGCAGCGTGCAACCTAGCGGGAGCACAGATACGCAGTATTTT	CASSVQPSGSTDTQYF
TRBD1	TRBV4-3	-	TRBJ2-2	TGCGCCAGCAGCGCTCGACAGGGGGGGACCGGGGAGCTGTTTTTT	CASSARQGGTGELFF
TRBD1	TRBV10-3	once	TRBJ1-1	TGTGCCATCTCAGGGGGGGGTGAAGCTTTCTTT	CAISGGGEAFF
-	TRBV15	-	TRBJ2-3	TGTGCCACCAGCAGAGGGGCGGGGGCGAGCACAGATACGCAGTATTTT	CATSRGAGASTDTQYF
-	TRBV6-5	-	TRBJ2-5	TGTGCCAGCAGGGAATGGTACCAAGAGACCCAGTACTTC	CASREWYQETQYF
TRBD1	TRBV18	-	TRBJ1-1	TGTGCCGGTAACAGGGGCGGCGACACTGAAGCTTTCTTT	CAGNRGGDTEAFF